This TCR beta chain was sequenced in a study of blood T cells in healthy people across ages. For the second PCR, which ran for 7 to 11 cycles, a sample-barcoded 5' primer and a J-beta primer mix were used. TCRdb passed the 5' RACE reads through MiXCR, listing each CDR3 protein once. Found here are 450,000 to 700,000 distinct CDR3 sequences, roughly a quarter of them singletons; the top ten hold under 20%. With respect to this clonotype: Its antigen is not known.

Whole-study results and caveats: Whereas aged donors had fewer naive CD4+ cells, long-lived donors had more of them and higher diversity. Researchers said unsorted PBMCs prevented a conclusive naive versus antigen-experienced comparison. Across the age range, TCR beta diversity per million T cells fell in a roughly linear way.

The sequence derives from a woman between 65 and 79 years old in good health. The sample comprised blood.

CDR3 bases: TGTGCCAGCAGCCGGGACAGGGAAAACGAGCAGTACTTC. Amino acid sequence: CASSRDRENEQYF. This chain uses TRBV7-3 with TRBJ2-7, with 9 bases lining up with TRBD1. V trimming: 5 bases; J trimming: 5 bases; junction bases outside the gene matches: 4. From germline, CDR1 is SGHTA and CDR2 FQGTGA. The CDR3 totals 13 residues.